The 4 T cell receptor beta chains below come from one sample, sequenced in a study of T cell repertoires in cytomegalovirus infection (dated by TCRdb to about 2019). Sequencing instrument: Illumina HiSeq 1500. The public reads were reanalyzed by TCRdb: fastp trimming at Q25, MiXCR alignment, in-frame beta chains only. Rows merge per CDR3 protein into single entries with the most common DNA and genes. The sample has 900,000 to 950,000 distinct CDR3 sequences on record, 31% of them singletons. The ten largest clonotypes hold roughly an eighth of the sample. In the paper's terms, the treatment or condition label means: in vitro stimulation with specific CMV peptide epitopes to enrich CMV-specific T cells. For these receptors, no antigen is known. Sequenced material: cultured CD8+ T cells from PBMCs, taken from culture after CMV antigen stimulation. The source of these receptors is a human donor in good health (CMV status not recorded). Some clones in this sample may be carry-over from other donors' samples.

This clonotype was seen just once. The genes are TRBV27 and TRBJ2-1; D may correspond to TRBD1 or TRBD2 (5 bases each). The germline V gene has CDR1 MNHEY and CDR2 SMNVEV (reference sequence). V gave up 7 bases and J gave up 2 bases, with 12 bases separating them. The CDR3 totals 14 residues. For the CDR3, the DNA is TGTGCCAGCATGACGGGGACGGCCTACAATGAGCAGTTCTTC. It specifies CASMTGTAYNEQFF.

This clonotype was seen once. Here the CDR3 reads CASSVEGSGANVLTF. CDR3 sequence (DNA): TGTGCCAGCAGCGTAGAAGGCTCTGGGGCCAACGTCCTGACTTTC. The V call is TRBV9, the J call TRBJ2-6; the D is unclear. This CDR3 is built from 15 residues. The ends were cut back, 0 bases at V and 0 bases at J, with 4 bases in the middle. Germline CDR1 SGDLS, CDR2 YYNGEE.

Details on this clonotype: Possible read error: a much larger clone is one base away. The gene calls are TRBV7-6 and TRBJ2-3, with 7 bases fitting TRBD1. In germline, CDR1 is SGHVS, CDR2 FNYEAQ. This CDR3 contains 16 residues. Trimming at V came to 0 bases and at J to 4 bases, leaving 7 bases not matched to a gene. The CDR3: CASSLAGGLGSDTQYF. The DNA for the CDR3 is TGTGCCAGCAGCTTAGCAGGGGGCTTAGGCTCAGATACGCAGTATTTT. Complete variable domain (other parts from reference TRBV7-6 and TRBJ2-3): GAGVSQSPRYKVTKRGQDVALRCDPISGHVSLYWYRQALGQGPEFLTYFNYEAQQDKSGLPNDRFSAERPEGSISTLTIQRTEQRDSAMYRCASSLAGGLGSDTQYFGPGTRLTVL.

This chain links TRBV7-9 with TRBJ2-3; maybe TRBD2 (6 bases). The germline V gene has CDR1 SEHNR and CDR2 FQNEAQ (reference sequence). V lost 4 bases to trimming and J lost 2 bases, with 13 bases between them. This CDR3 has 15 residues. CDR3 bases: TGTGCCAGCAGCTACCGGGGGAGACCCACAGATACGCAGTATTTT. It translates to CASSYRGRPTDTQYF. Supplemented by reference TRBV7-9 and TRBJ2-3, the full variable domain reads DTGVSQNPRHKITKRGQNVTFRCDPISEHNRLYWYRQTLGQGPEFLTYFQNEAQLEKSRLLSDRFSAERPKGSFSTLEIQRTEQGDSAMYLCASSYRGRPTDTQYFGPGTRLTVL.